This section outlines one T cell receptor (beta chain) sequence together with its context. The target of this receptor is not known. Base qualities are not recorded, but no much larger clone differs from it by a single base. The data originate from a study of blood T cell repertoires in COVID-19 (dated by TCRdb to the early 2020s). For context, the study as a whole: Samples from collaborators originated in the United States, Italy and Spain and spanned both the acute and convalescent phases of COVID-19. The dataset comprised deeply sampled blood TCRbeta repertoires from subjects exposed to, actively infected with, or recovered from COVID-19. Nearly every sample came with metadata listing a de-identified subject ID, COVID-19 status, age in years and sex. The repertoires were released in a freely available public database intended as a resource for research on the immune response to SARS-CoV-2. Samples were obtained from the ongoing ImmuneRACE study (first 160 participants) and from 1,000 to 1,500 subjects provided by 6 global collaborators. Where available, HLA class I and class II types were taken from metadata supplied by the sample provider and were not determined by assay-based typing. The material from the prospective study consisted of cDNA or gDNA derived from T cells, B-cell-depleted T cells, or PBMCs.

Each collaborating institution followed its own protocols to collect whole blood in K2EDTA tubes. For TCRbeta analysis, collaborator samples were shipped as frozen whole blood, as isolated PBMCs, or as DNA extracted from either sample type. TCRbeta CDR3 regions were amplified from genomic DNA by means of the immunoSEQ Assay, a bias-controlled multiplex PCR. Concerning the study's data processing: The number of nucleated cells in each sample was estimated from the amplification of reference gene primers within the assay. To quantify the absolute abundance of each unique TCRbeta CDR3 rearrangement, sequence reads were collapsed and filtered. For each sample, productive Simpson clonality was calculated as the square root of Simpson's diversity index across productive rearrangements. TCRdb's version of the immuneACCESS table is confined to in-frame rearrangements and falls short of the full clone set. An unresolved V gene accounts for under half of the shortfall where checked; the remainder is of unknown origin. V and J calls plus clone size are reproduced from that table; the DNA served to infer D and trimming. Here the sample has about 100,000 clones; 92% occur a single time. The ten largest clones capture 4.5% to 6% of the sample.

General conclusions and limits of the study: How much clinical and demographic metadata was included differed by source and by participant, and the metadata was provided uncurated.

This sequence originates from a man aged 70-80 years with acute or convalescent COVID-19. Source material: peripheral blood.

The CDR3: CASSPLGTGGSQPQHF. The base sequence is TGCGCCAGCAGCCCACTCGGGACAGGGGGCAGTCAGCCCCAGCATTTT. This receptor chain uses TRBV4-1 and TRBJ1-5; the junction holds 12 bases that match TRBD1. Spanning cysteine to phenylalanine, the CDR3 consists of 16 amino acids. CDR3 DNA only is kept here, 48 bases in frame from base 1. CDR1 and CDR2, per the germline V gene, are MGHRA and YSYEKL. After removal of 4 bases from V and 6 bases from J, the junction retains 7 bases not matched to a gene.